This is a list of T cell receptor beta chains from one sample in a study of T cells in localized non-small cell lung cancer. Sequencing used immunoSEQ multiplex PCR; TCRdb keeps in-frame clones, though not all of them. Counted here are some 140,000 clones, roughly 90% occurring once; the ten biggest clones make up around 1.7%. Source: peripheral blood, taken before any cancer treatment. Source of these receptors: a female donor aged 60 or older with stage I lung adenocarcinoma. Each CDR3 is given without its conserved first and last residue. Expanded clones are given a class, and other clones once, few, many or no size at all.

V	size	J	CDR3
TRBV4-1	.	TRBJ1-3	ASSQAPDRGGSGNTIY
TRBV18	.	TRBJ2-1	ASSQGLAGDLDEQF
TRBV19	.	TRBJ1-5	ASSPSQGVQPQH
TRBV7-8	few	TRBJ2-7	ASSLARARREQY
TRBV28	.	TRBJ1-4	ASHSLGTASNEKLF
TRBV30	.	TRBJ1-5	AWALGPANNQPQH
TRBV2	.	TRBJ1-4	ASSDGATNEKLF
TRBV5-6	.	TRBJ1-5	ASSRDRGSADQPQH
TRBV11-3	.	TRBJ1-1	ASSLDAGNTEAF
TRBV28	.	TRBJ1-3	ASSPHRGSGNTIY
TRBV5-1	.	TRBJ2-1	ASSIVADPDYEQF
TRBV30	.	TRBJ2-4	AWSSGTGGWDGDIQY
TRBV19	.	TRBJ2-2	ASSSAGGKTGELF
TRBV19	.	TRBJ1-2	ASKLALQGYYGYT
TRBV19	.	TRBJ1-1	ASSIDPGWTEAF
TRBV19	.	TRBJ2-1	ASSISVSRQKRLEQF
TRBV27	.	TRBJ2-2	ASSLLVKGTGELF
TRBV27	once	TRBJ2-5	ASSLQEPEQETQY
TRBV27	.	TRBJ1-2	ASSLSAANYGYT
TRBV19	.	TRBJ2-7	ATSEPLAGAYEQY
TRBV4-1	.	TRBJ2-6	ASSPPGAGANVLT
TRBV5-1	.	TRBJ2-7	ASSLDGTSSYEQY
TRBV7-9	.	TRBJ2-7	AGGKTSGDSYEQY
TRBV6-5	once	TRBJ2-7	ASSEGPQSYEQY
TRBV15	.	TRBJ2-7	ATSRRTGTGFGEQY
TRBV11-3	few	TRBJ2-7	ASSLEGGSHYEQY
TRBV4-2	once	TRBJ2-1	ASSLERAGVETYNEQF
TRBV18	.	TRBJ2-1	ASSPKTSGQYNEQF
TRBV28	.	TRBJ2-7	ASSLGQSYPEQY
TRBV2	few	TRBJ2-3	ATGTSGGGTQY
TRBV29-1	.	TRBJ2-3	SLRAGVSTDTQY
TRBV4-1	.	TRBJ2-7	ASSQGTQGRVYEQY
TRBV9	.	TRBJ1-2	ASSVLGTGLYGYT
TRBV4-2	.	TRBJ1-1	ASSQGGYRRNTEAF
TRBV29-1	.	TRBJ1-4	SVFTSNEKLF
TRBV28	.	TRBJ1-1	ASSLLRANTEAF
TRBV5-1	once	TRBJ2-2	ASSNPSNTGELF
TRBV6-6	.	TRBJ1-1	ASSYGTEAF
TRBV16	.	TRBJ2-7	ASSPSGTGSYEQY
TRBV2	.	TRBJ1-3	ASTSSSGNTIY